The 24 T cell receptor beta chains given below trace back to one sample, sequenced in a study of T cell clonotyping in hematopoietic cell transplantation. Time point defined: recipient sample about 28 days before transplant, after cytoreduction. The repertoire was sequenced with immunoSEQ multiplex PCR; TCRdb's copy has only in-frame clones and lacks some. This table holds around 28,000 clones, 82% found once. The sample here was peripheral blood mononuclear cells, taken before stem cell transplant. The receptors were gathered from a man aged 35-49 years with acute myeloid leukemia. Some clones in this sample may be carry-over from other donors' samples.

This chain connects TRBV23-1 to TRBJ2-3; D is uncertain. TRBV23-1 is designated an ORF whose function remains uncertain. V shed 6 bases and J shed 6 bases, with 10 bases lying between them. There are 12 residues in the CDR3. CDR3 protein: CASRGQRDTQYF. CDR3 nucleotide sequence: TGCGCCAGCAGGGGCCAGAGGGATACGCAGTATTTT.

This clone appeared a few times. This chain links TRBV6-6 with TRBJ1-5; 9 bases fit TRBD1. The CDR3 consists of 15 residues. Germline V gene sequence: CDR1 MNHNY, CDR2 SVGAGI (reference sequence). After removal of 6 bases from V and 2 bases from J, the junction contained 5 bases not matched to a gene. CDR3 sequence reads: CASSNWDRGNQPQHF. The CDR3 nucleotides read TGTGCCAGCAGCAATTGGGACAGGGGCAATCAGCCCCAGCATTTT.

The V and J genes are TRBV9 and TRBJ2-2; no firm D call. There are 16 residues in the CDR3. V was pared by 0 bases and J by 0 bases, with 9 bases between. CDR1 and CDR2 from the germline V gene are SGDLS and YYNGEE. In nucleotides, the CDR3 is TGTGCCAGCAGCGTAGGTTTAGCCCCGAACACCGGGGAGCTGTTTTTT. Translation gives CASSVGLAPNTGELFF. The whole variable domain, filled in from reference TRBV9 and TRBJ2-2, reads DSGVTQTPKHLITATGQRVTLRCSPRSGDLSVYWYQQSLDQGLQFLIQYYNGEERAKGNILERFSAQQFPDLHSELNLSSLELGDSALYFCASSVGLAPNTGELFFGEGSRLTVL.

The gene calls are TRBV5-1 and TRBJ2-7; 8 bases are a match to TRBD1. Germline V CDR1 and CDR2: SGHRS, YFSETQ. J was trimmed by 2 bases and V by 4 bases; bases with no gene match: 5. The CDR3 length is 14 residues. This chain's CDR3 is CASSPGQETYEQYF. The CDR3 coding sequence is TGCGCCAGCAGCCCGGGACAGGAGACCTACGAGCAGTACTTC.

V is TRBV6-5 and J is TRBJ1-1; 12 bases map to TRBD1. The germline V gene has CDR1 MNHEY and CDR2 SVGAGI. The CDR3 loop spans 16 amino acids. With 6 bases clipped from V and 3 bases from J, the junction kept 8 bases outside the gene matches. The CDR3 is CASSYGTGGLYTEAFF. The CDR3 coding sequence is TGTGCCAGCAGCTACGGGACAGGGGGCCTGTACACTGAAGCTTTCTTT.

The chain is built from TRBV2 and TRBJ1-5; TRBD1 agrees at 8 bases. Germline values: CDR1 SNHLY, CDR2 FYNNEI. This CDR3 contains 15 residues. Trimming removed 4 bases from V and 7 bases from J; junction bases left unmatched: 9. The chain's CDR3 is CASSAVRGQRQPQHF. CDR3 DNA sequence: TGTGCCAGCAGTGCCGTCAGGGGGCAGAGGCAGCCCCAGCATTTT.

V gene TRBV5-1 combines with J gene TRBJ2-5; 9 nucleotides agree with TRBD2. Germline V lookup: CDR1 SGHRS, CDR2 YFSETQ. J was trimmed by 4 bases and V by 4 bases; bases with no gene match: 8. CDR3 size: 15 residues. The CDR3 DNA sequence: TGCGCCAGCAGCCCGGTTCTAGCGGGGTCAGAGACCCAGTACTTC. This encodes CASSPVLAGSETQYF.

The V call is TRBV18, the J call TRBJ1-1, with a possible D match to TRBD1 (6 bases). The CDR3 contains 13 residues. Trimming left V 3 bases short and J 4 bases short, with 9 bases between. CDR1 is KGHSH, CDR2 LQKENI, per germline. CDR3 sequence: CASSPDRPTEAFF. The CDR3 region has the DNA TGTGCCAGCTCACCCGACAGGCCCACTGAAGCTTTCTTT.

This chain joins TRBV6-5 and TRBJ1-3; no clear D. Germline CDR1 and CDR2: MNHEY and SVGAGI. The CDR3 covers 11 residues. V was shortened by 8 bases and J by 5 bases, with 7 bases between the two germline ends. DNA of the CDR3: TGTGCCAGCTCCTCACGAAACACCATATATTTT. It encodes CASSSRNTIYF.

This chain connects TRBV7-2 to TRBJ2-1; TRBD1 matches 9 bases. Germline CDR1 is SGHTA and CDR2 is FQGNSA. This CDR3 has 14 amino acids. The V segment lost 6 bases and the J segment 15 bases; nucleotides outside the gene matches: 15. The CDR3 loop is CASSFPGTGLRLFF. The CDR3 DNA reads TGTGCCAGCAGTTTTCCCGGGACAGGGCTGAGGCTGTTCTTC. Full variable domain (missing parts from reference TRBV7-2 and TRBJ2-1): GAGVSQSPSNKVTEKGKDVELRCDPISGHTALYWYRQSLGQGLEFLIYFQGNSAPDKSGLPSDRFSAERTGGSVSTLTIQRTQQEDSAVYLCASSFPGTGLRLFFGPGTRLTVL.

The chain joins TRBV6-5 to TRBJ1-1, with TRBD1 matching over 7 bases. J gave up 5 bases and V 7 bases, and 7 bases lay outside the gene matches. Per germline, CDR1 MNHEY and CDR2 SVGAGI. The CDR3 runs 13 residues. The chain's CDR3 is CASKQGPGTEAFF. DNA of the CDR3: TGTGCCAGCAAACAGGGGCCGGGTACTGAAGCTTTCTTT.

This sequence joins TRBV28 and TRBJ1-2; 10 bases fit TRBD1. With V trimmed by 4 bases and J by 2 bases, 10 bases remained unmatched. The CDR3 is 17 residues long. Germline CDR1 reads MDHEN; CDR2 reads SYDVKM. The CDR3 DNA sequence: TGTGCCAGCAGTTCCCCGGGACAGGGGCCGCAAAACTATGGCTACACCTTC. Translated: CASSSPGQGPQNYGYTF.

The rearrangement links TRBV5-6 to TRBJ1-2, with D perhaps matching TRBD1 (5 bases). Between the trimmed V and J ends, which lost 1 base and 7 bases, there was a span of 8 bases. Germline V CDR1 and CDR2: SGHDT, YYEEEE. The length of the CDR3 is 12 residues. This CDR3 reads CASSLPGFGYTF. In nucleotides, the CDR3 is TGTGCCAGCAGCTTGCCAGGGTTTGGCTACACCTTC.

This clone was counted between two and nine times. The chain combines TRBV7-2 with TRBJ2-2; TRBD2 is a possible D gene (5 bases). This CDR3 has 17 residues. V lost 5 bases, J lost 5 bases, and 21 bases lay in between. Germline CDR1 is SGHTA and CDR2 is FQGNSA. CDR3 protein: CASSPRGSSWRTGELFF. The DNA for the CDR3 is TGTGCCAGCAGCCCTAGAGGGTCTAGCTGGCGAACCGGGGAGCTGTTTTTT.

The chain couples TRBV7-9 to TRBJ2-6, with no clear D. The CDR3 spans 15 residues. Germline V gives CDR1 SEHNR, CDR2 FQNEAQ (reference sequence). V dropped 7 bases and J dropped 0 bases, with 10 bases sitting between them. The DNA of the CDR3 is TGTGCCAGCAATCCCGAAAGCTCTGGGGCCAACGTCCTGACTTTC. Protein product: CASNPESSGANVLTF.

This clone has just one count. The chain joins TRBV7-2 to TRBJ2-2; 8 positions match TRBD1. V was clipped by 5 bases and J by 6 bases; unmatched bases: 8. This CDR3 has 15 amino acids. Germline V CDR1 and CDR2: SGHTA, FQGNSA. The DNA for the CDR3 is TGTGCCAGCAGCCCCGGACAGGGCGGGCCCGGGGAGCTGTTTTTT. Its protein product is CASSPGQGGPGELFF.

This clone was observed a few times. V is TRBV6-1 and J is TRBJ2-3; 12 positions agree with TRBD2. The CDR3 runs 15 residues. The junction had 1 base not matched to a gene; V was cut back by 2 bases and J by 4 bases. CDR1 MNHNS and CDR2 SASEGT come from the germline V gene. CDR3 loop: CASSELAGGPDTQYF. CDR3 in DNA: TGTGCCAGCAGTGAACTAGCGGGAGGGCCAGATACGCAGTATTTT.

CDR3 residues: CASSSTGTGEFF. In DNA form, the CDR3 reads TGTGCCAGCAGTTCGACCGGGACAGGGGAGTTCTTC. The rearrangement links TRBV6-5 to TRBJ2-1; TRBD1 aligns across 10 bases. V was clipped by 4 bases and J by 14 bases; unmatched bases: 5. Germline V gives CDR1 MNHEY, CDR2 SVGAGI. The CDR3 extends over 12 amino acids.

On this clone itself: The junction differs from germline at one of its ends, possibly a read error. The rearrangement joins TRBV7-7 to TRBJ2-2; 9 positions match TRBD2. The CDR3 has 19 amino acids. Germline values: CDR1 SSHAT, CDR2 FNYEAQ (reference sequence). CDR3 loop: CASSSIGLAGLEGTGELFF. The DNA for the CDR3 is TGTGCTAGCAGCTCCATCGGGCTAGCGGGACTCGAGGGAACCGGGGAGCTGTTTTTT.

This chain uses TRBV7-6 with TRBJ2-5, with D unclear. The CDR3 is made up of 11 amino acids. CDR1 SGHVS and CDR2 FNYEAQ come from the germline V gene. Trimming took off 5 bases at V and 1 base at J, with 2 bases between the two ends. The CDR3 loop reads CASSLQETQYF. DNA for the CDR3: TGTGCCAGCAGCCTCCAAGAGACCCAGTACTTC. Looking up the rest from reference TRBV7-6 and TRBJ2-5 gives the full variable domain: GAGVSQSPRYKVTKRGQDVALRCDPISGHVSLYWYRQALGQGPEFLTYFNYEAQQDKSGLPNDRFSAERPEGSISTLTIQRTEQRDSAMYRCASSLQETQYFGPGTRLLVL.

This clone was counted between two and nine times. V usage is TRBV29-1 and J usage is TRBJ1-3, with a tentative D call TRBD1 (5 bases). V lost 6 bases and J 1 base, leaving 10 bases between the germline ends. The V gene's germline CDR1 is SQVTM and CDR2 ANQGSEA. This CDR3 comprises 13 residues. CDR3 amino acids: CSVGGTSGNTIYF. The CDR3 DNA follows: TGCAGCGTCGGCGGGACGTCTGGAAACACCATATATTTT.

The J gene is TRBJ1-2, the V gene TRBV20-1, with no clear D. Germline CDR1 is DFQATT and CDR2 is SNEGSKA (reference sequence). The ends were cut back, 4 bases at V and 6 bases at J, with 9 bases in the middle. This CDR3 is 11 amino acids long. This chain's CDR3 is CSATSLDGYTF. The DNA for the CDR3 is TGCAGTGCTACGAGCCTCGATGGCTACACCTTC.

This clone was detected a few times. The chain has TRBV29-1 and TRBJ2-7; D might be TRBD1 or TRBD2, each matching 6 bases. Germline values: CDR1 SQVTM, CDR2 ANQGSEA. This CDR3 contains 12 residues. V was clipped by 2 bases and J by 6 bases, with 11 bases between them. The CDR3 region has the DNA TGCAGCGTTGAACGACTAGGGGGCGAGCAGTACTTC. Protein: CSVERLGGEQYF.

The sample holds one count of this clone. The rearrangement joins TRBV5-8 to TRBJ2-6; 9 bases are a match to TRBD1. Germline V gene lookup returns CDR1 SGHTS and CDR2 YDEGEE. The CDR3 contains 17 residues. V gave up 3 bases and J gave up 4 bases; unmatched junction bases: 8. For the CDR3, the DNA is TGTGCCAGCAGCTCCGGGACAGGGTCGGGGGGGGCCAACGTCCTGACTTTC. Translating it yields CASSSGTGSGGANVLTF.